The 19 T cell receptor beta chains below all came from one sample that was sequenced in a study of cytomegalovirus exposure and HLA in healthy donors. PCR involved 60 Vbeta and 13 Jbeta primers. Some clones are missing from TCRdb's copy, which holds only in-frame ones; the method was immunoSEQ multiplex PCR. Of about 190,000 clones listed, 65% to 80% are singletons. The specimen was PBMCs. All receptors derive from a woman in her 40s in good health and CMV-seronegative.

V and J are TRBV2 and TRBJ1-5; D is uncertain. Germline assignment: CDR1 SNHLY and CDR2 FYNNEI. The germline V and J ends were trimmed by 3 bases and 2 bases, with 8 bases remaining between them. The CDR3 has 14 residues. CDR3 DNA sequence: TGTGCCAGCAGTGATCGCGGAGGCAATCAGCCCCAGCATTTT. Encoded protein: CASSDRGGNQPQHF.

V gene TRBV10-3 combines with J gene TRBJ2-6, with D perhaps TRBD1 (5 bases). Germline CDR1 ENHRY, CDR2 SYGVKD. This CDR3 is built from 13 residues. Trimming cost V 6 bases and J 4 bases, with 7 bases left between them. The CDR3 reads CAIRPGGANVLTF. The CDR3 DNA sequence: TGTGCCATCAGGCCAGGGGGGGCCAACGTCCTGACTTTC.

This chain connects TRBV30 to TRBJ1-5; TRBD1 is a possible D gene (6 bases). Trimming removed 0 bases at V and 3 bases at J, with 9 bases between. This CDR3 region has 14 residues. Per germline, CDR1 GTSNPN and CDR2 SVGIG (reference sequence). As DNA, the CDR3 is TGTGCCTGGAGTGTCGGGGGGCTCAATCAGCCCCAGCATTTT. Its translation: CAWSVGGLNQPQHF.

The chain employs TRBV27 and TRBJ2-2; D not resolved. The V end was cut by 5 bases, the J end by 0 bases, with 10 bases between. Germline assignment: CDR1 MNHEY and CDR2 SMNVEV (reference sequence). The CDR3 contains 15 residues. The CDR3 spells CASSLPGANTGELFF. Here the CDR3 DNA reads TGTGCCAGCAGTCTACCTGGAGCGAACACCGGGGAGCTGTTTTTT.

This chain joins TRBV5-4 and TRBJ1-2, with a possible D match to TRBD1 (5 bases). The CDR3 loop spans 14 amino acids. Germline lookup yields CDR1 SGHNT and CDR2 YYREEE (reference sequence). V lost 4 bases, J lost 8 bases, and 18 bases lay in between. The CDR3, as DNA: TGTGCCAGCAGCCCGCTAATGATGGGGCAGGGCTACACCTTC. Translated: CASSPLMMGQGYTF.

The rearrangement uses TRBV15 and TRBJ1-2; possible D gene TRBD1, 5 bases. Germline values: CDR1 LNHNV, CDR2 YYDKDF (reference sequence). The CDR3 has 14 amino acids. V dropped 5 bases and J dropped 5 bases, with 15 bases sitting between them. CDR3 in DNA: TGTGCCACCAGCGGTGGGATACGGACATATGGCTACACCTTC. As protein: CATSGGIRTYGYTF.

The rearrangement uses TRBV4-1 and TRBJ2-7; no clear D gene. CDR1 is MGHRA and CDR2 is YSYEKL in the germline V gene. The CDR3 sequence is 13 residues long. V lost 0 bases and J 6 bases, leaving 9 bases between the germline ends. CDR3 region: CASSQESRGEQYF. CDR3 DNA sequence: TGCGCCAGCAGCCAAGAATCTAGAGGCGAGCAGTACTTC.

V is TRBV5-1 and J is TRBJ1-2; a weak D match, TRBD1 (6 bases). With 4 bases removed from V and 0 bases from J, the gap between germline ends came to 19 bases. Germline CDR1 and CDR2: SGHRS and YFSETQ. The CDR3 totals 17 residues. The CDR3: CASSLKTGANSNYGYTF. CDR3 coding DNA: TGCGCCAGCAGCCTAAAGACAGGCGCCAATTCTAACTATGGCTACACCTTC.

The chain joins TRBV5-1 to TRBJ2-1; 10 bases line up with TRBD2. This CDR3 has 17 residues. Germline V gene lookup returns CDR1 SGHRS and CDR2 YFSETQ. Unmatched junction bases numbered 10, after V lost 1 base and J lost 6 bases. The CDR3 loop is CASSLSPSGSGGNEQFF. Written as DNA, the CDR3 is TGCGCCAGCAGCTTGTCTCCTAGCGGGAGTGGAGGCAATGAGCAGTTCTTC.

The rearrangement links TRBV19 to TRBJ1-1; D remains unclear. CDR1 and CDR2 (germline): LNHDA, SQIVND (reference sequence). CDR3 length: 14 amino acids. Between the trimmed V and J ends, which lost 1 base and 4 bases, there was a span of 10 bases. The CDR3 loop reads CASSIGPGSTEAFF. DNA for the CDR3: TGTGCCAGTAGTATAGGGCCGGGGAGCACTGAAGCTTTCTTT. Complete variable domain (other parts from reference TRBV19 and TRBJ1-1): DGGITQSPKYLFRKEGQNVTLSCEQNLNHDAMYWYRQDPGQGLRLIYYSQIVNDFQKGDIAEGYSVSREKKESFPLTVTSAQKNPTAFYLCASSIGPGSTEAFFGQGTRLTVV.

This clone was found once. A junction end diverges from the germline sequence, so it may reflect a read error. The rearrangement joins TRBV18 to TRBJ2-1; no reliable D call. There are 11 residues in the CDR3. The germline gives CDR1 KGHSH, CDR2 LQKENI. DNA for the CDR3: TGTGCCGGCTCACTCGTCAATGAGCAGTTCTTC. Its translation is CAGSLVNEQFF.

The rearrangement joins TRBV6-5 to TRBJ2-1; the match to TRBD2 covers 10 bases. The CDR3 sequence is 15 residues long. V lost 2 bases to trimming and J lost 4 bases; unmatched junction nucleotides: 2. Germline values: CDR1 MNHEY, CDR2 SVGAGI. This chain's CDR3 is CASSYVLAGYNEQFF. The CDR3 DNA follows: TGTGCCAGCAGTTACGTACTAGCGGGGTACAATGAGCAGTTCTTC.

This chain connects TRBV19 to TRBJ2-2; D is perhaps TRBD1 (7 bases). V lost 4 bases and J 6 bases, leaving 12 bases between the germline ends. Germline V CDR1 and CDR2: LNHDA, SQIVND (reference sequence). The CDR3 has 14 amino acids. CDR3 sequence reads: CASSNRGGAGELFF. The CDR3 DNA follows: TGTGCCAGTAGTAACAGGGGAGGCGCCGGGGAGCTGTTTTTT.

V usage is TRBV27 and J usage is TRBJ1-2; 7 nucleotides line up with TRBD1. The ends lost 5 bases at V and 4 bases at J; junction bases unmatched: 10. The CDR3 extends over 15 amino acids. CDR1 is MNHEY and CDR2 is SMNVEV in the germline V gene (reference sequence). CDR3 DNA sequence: TGTGCCAGCAGTGCTCGAATACAGGGGACCTATGGCTACACCTTC. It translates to CASSARIQGTYGYTF.

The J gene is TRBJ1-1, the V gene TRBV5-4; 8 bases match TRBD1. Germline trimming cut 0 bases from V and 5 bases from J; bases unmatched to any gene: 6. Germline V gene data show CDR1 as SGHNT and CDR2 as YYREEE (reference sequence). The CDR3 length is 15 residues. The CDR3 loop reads CASSLAQGARTEAFF. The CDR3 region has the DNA TGTGCCAGCAGCTTGGCCCAGGGGGCGCGGACTGAAGCTTTCTTT. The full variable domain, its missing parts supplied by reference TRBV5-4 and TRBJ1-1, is ETGVTQSPTHLIKTRGQQVTLRCSSQSGHNTVSWYQQALGQGPQFIFQYYREEENGRGNFPPRFSGLQFPNYSSELNVNALELDDSALYLCASSLAQGARTEAFFGQGTRLTVV.

In DNA form, the CDR3 reads TGTGCCAGTAGTCCCAGGGAATGGACTGAAGCTTTCTTT. As protein: CASSPREWTEAFF. This rearrangement joins TRBV19 to TRBJ1-1; possibly TRBD1 for D (5 bases). Per germline, CDR1 LNHDA and CDR2 SQIVND (reference sequence). V was clipped by 5 bases and J by 5 bases, with 12 bases between them. The CDR3 runs 13 residues.

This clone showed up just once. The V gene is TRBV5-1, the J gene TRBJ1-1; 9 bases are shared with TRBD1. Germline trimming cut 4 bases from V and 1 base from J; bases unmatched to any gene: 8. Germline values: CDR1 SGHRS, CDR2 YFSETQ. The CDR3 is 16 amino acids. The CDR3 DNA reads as TGCGCCAGCAGCCGGCCCCCGGGACAGGGGAACACTGAAGCTTTCTTT. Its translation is CASSRPPGQGNTEAFF.

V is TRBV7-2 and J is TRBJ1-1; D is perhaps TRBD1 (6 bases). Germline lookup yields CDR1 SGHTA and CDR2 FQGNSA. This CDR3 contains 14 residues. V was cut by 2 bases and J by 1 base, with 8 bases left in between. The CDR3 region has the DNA TGTGCCAGCAGCTTAAAGGGGGAGAACACTGAAGCTTTCTTT. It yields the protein CASSLKGENTEAFF.

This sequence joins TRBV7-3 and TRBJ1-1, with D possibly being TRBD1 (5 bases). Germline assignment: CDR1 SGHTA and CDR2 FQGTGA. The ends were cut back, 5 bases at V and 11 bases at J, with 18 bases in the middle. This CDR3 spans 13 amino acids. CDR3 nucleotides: TGTGCCAGCAGCCCGGGGGTTGGGGGTGCGGCTTTCTTT. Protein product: CASSPGVGGAAFF. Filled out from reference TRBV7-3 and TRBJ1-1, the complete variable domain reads GAGVSQTPSNKVTEKGKYVELRCDPISGHTALYWYRQSLGQGPEFLIYFQGTGAADDSGLPNDRFFAVRPEGSVSTLKIQRTERGDSAVYLCASSPGVGGAAFFGQGTRLTVV.